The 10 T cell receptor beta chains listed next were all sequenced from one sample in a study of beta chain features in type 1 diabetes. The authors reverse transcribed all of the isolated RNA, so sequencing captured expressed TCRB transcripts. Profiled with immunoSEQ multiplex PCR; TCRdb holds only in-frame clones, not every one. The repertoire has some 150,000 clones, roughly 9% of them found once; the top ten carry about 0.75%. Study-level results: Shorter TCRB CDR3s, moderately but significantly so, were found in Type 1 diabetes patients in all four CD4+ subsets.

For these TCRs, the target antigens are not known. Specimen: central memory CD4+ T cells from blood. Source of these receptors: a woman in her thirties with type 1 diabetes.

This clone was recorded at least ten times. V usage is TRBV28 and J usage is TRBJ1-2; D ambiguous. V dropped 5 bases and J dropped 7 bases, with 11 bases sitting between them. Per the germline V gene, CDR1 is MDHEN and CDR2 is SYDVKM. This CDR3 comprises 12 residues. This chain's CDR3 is CASSLRLTGYTF. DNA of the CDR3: TGTGCCAGCAGTCTGAGGCTCACTGGCTACACCTTC.

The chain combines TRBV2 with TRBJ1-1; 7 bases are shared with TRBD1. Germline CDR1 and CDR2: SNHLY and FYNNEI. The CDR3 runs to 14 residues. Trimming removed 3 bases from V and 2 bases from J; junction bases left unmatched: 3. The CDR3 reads CASSEGQSNTEAFF. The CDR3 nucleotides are TGTGCCAGCAGTGAGGGACAGTCCAACACTGAAGCTTTCTTT.

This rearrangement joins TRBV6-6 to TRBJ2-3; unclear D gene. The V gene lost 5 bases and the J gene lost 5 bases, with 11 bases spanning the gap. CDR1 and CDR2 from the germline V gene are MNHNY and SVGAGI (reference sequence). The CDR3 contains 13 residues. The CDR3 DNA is TGTGCCAGCAGTCCGCTAGTGGGAGATACGCAGTATTTT. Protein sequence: CASSPLVGDTQYF.

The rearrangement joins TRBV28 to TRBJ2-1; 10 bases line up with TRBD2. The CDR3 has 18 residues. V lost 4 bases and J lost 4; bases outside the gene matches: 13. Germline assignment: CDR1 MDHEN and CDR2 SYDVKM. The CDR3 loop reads CASSSSAGGGGIYNEQFF. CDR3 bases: TGTGCCAGCAGTTCTTCAGCGGGAGGGGGAGGGATATACAATGAGCAGTTCTTC.

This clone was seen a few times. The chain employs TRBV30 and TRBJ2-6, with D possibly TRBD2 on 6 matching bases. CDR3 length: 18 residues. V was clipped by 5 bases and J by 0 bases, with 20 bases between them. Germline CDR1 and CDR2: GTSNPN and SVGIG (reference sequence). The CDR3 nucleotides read TGTGCCTGGGCTGCCCAACTAGCCTTATTCTCTGGGGCCAACGTCCTGACTTTC. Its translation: CAWAAQLALFSGANVLTF. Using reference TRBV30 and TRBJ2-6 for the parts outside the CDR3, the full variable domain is SQTIHQWPATLVQPVGSPLSLECTVEGTSNPNLYWYRQAAGRGLQLLFYSVGIGQISSEVPQNLSASRPQDRQFILSSKKLLLSDSGFYLCAWAAQLALFSGANVLTFGAGSRLTVL.

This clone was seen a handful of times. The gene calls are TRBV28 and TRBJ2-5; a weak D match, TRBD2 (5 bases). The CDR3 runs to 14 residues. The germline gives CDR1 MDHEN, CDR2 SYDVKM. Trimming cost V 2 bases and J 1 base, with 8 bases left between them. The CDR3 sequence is CASSLVGLQETQYF. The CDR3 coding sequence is TGTGCCAGCAGTTTAGTCGGACTCCAAGAGACCCAGTACTTC.

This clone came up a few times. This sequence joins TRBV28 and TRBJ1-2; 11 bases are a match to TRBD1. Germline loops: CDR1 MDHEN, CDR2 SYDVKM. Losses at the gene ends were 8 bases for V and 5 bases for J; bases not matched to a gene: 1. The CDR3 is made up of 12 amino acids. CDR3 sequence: CASGTGGYGYTF. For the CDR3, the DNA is TGTGCCAGCGGGACAGGGGGATATGGCTACACCTTC.

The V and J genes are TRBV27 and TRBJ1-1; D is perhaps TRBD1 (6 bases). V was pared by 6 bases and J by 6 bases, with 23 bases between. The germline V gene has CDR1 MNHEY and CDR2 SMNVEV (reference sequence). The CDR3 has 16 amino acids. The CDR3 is CASSFLMGGGSPEAFF. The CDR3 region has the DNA TGTGCCAGCAGCTTCCTGATGGGGGGCGGGAGCCCTGAAGCTTTCTTT.

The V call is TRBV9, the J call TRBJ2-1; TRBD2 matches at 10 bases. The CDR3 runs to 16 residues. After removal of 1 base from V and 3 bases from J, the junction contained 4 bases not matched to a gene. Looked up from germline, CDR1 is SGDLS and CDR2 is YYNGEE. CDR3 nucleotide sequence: TGTGCCAGCAGCGTACTAGCGGGAGTTAGCTACAATGAGCAGTTCTTC. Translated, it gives CASSVLAGVSYNEQFF.

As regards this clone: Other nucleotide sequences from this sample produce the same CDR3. The CDR3 nucleotides are TGCGCCAGCAGCCAGAGGACAGCAAGCAATCAGCCCCAGCATTTT. Encoded protein: CASSQRTASNQPQHF. V and J are TRBV4-1 and TRBJ1-5, with D maybe TRBD1 (6 bases). The CDR3 extends over 15 amino acids. V was clipped by 3 bases and J by 1 base, with 10 bases between them. Germline CDR1 and CDR2: MGHRA and YSYEKL.